These 20 T cell receptor beta chains came from one sample sequenced in a study of cytomegalovirus exposure and HLA in healthy donors. Primers included in the PCR were 60 Vbeta and 13 Jbeta primers. Assay used: immunoSEQ multiplex PCR; TCRdb lists only in-frame clones, some missing. The top ten clones hold around 1.5% of a sample with approximately 170,000 clones, roughly 85% of them seen once. Sequencing input: PBMCs. These receptors were collected from a male donor in good health and CMV-seronegative.

As for this clone: At one end, the junction sequence differs from germline, possibly due to a read error. This sequence joins TRBV28 and TRBJ2-5; a possible D gene is TRBD1 (6 bases). Germline-derived CDR1 and CDR2 are MDHEN and SYDVKM. This CDR3 is built from 11 residues. CDR3 coding DNA: TGTGCCAGCAGCTCCGACAGGTTCCCCCACTTC. It codes for CASSSDRFPHF.

The chain joins TRBV27 to TRBJ2-7; TRBD1 might be the D (6 bases). V lost 8 bases and J lost 4, with 12 bases in between. Germline lookup yields CDR1 MNHEY and CDR2 SMNVEV (reference sequence). The CDR3 contains 12 residues. CDR3 amino acids: CASFGQNYEQYF. The DNA of the CDR3 is TGTGCCAGCTTCGGACAGAATTACGAGCAGTACTTC.

The V and J genes are TRBV19 and TRBJ2-2; 9 nucleotides match TRBD1. The CDR3 has 16 amino acids. V trimming: 3 bases; J trimming: 5 bases; junction bases outside the gene matches: 7. Germline CDR1 reads LNHDA; CDR2 reads SQIVND (reference sequence). The CDR3 here is CASSIGTGFRTGELFF. CDR3 bases: TGTGCCAGTAGTATCGGGACAGGGTTCCGTACCGGGGAGCTGTTTTTT.

The rearrangement joins TRBV5-4 to TRBJ1-1; no clear D. Trimming cost V 0 bases and J 1 base, with 4 bases left between them. The CDR3 runs 13 residues. Germline CDR1 reads SGHNT; CDR2 reads YYREEE (reference sequence). As DNA, the CDR3 is TGTGCCAGCAGCTTGGGAGCGAACACTGAAGCTTTCTTT. Protein sequence: CASSLGANTEAFF.

As concerns this clone: At one end the junction does not follow the germline gene, possibly because of a read error. V usage is TRBV7-9 and J usage is TRBJ2-7; 8 bases match TRBD2. Germline assignment: CDR1 SEHNR and CDR2 FQNEAQ (reference sequence). CDR3 length: 17 amino acids. This CDR3 is CSSSPRRFGAGDYEQYF. The CDR3 DNA is TGTTCCAGCAGCCCCCGTAGGTTTGGAGCGGGAGATTACGAGCAGTACTTC.

In this sample, this clone turned up a few times. J is TRBJ2-5 and V is TRBV19; 12 nucleotides agree with TRBD2. Germline assignment: CDR1 LNHDA and CDR2 SQIVND (reference sequence). Trimming removed 4 bases from V and 4 bases from J; junction bases left unmatched: 4. The CDR3 has 15 amino acids. The CDR3 nucleotides are TGTGCCAGTAGTAGGACTAGCGGGAAGGGAGAGACCCAGTACTTC. This translates into CASSRTSGKGETQYF.

The rearrangement joins TRBV14 to TRBJ1-2; 9 bases line up with TRBD1. Per the germline V gene, CDR1 is SGHDN and CDR2 is FVKESK. The ends lost 4 bases at V and 3 bases at J; junction bases unmatched: 6. The CDR3 is made up of 15 amino acids. CDR3 sequence (DNA): TGTGCCAGCAGCCGGCCGGGACAGGGCTACTATGGCTACACCTTC. Protein product: CASSRPGQGYYGYTF.

This chain joins TRBV28 and TRBJ1-5, with 7 bases that match TRBD1. CDR3 length equals 14 residues. V lost 5 bases, J lost 8 bases, and 9 bases stayed unmatched. Per germline, CDR1 MDHEN and CDR2 SYDVKM. CDR3 coding DNA: TGTGCCAGCAGTCCAAGGACAGGTCCCAAGCCCCAGCATTTT. Protein: CASSPRTGPKPQHF.

V gene TRBV19 combines with J gene TRBJ2-2; 10 bases line up with TRBD2. Trimming removed 8 bases from V and 0 bases from J; junction bases left unmatched: 15. The CDR3 spans 19 residues. Germline V gene sequence: CDR1 LNHDA, CDR2 SQIVND (reference sequence). The CDR3 loop reads CASLRVSAGGFANTGELFF. CDR3 nucleotide sequence: TGTGCCAGTCTTAGGGTATCAGCGGGGGGGTTCGCGAACACCGGGGAGCTGTTTTTT.

This chain joins TRBV28 and TRBJ1-1; D gene uncertain. V lost 8 bases and J 0 bases, leaving 16 bases between the germline ends. The CDR3 consists of 15 residues. Germline assignment: CDR1 MDHEN and CDR2 SYDVKM. The CDR3 bases are TGTGCCAGCCGGACTGCCTCCGGGGTGAACACTGAAGCTTTCTTT. It specifies CASRTASGVNTEAFF.

The V gene is TRBV10-3, the J gene TRBJ2-7; 15 bases are shared with TRBD2. Germline V gene lookup returns CDR1 ENHRY and CDR2 SYGVKD. The CDR3 runs 20 residues. Germline trimming cut 0 bases from V and 5 bases from J; bases unmatched to any gene: 14. CDR3 region: CAISESQGLAGGIPPHEQYF. As DNA, the CDR3 is TGTGCCATCAGTGAGTCTCAGGGACTAGCGGGAGGTATTCCCCCCCACGAGCAGTACTTC.

The V gene is TRBV28, the J gene TRBJ2-5; D gene unclear. Germline V gene sequence: CDR1 MDHEN, CDR2 SYDVKM. The CDR3 is 16 amino acids. The ends were cut back, 4 bases at V and 1 base at J, with 16 bases in the middle. For the CDR3, the DNA is TGTGCCAGCAGTTCCCTTACTATCCTTCTCCAAGAGACCCAGTACTTC. It encodes CASSSLTILLQETQYF.

The rearrangement uses TRBV10-1 and TRBJ2-2, with D perhaps TRBD2 (6 bases). Germline loops: CDR1 WNHNN, CDR2 SYGVQD (reference sequence). V lost 7 bases to trimming and J lost 1 base, with 13 bases between them. There are 15 residues in the CDR3. The CDR3 loop is CASTPDGGNTGELFF. The CDR3 DNA is TGCGCCAGCACCCCCGACGGGGGGAACACCGGGGAGCTGTTTTTT.

Details on this clone: Other DNA sequences of this sample code for an identical CDR3. The rearrangement uses TRBV5-1 and TRBJ2-1, with TRBD1 as a possible D gene (5 bases). Trimming removed 0 bases at V and 6 bases at J, with 13 bases between. Germline CDR1 and CDR2: SGHRS and YFSETQ. This CDR3 contains 15 residues. CDR3 coding DNA: TGCGCCAGCAGCTTGGACGGCAGGGTCGGCAATGAGCAGTTCTTC. As protein: CASSLDGRVGNEQFF.

The V call is TRBV4-2, the J call TRBJ2-1; TRBD2 matches at 12 bases. The germline gives CDR1 LGHNA, CDR2 YNFKEQ. Losses at the gene ends were 4 bases for V and 1 base for J; bases not matched to a gene: 14. This CDR3 is built from 20 residues. For the CDR3, the DNA is TGTGCCAGCAGCCGAGAACCTAGCGGGAGGGCCCTCAGGTCCTACAATGAGCAGTTCTTC. Its translation: CASSREPSGRALRSYNEQFF.

CDR3 sequence reads: CASSQVDLTTIGNTEAFF. In DNA form, the CDR3 reads TGCGCCAGCAGCCAAGTAGACCTGACCACTATTGGAAACACTGAAGCTTTCTTT. The rearrangement joins TRBV4-1 to TRBJ1-1; D ambiguous. Germline V gene data show CDR1 as MGHRA and CDR2 as YSYEKL. The CDR3 totals 18 residues. The germline V and J ends were trimmed by 1 base and 2 bases, with 20 bases remaining between them.

The chain uses TRBV7-3 and TRBJ1-6; 7 bases line up with TRBD1. Germline loops: CDR1 SGHTA, CDR2 FQGTGA. Losses at the gene ends were 5 bases for V and 5 bases for J; bases not matched to a gene: 6. This CDR3 comprises 15 residues. CDR3 protein: CASSQRQGNNSPLHF. For the CDR3, the DNA is TGTGCCAGCAGCCAGAGACAGGGAAATAATTCACCCCTCCACTTT.

The J gene is TRBJ2-1, the V gene TRBV9; the D is unclear. The CDR3 covers 12 residues. CDR1 is SGDLS, CDR2 YYNGEE, per germline. Trimming pared 7 bases from V and 0 bases from J, leaving 5 bases between. The CDR3 is CASVSSYNEQFF. The CDR3 DNA sequence: TGTGCCAGCGTATCCTCCTACAATGAGCAGTTCTTC.

CDR3: CASSSGRNTGLAYEQYF. The CDR3 region has the DNA TGTGCCAGCAGCTCCGGACGAAATACAGGGCTCGCCTACGAGCAGTACTTC. This rearrangement joins TRBV11-2 to TRBJ2-7; maybe TRBD1 (6 bases). CDR1 and CDR2 from the germline V gene are SGHAT and FQNNGV. The ends were cut back, 4 bases at V and 2 bases at J, with 21 bases in the middle. This CDR3 is built from 17 residues.

This clone came up once. J is TRBJ2-2 and V is TRBV7-3; 14 bases line up with TRBD2. The CDR3 covers 19 residues. Germline V lookup: CDR1 SGHTA, CDR2 FQGTGA. Losses at the gene ends were 3 bases for V and 5 bases for J; bases not matched to a gene: 11. The CDR3 DNA sequence: TGTGCCAGCAGCTTGACGACTAGCGGGGGGGCCAGAAGAACCGGGGAGCTGTTTTTT. It translates to CASSLTTSGGARRTGELFF.